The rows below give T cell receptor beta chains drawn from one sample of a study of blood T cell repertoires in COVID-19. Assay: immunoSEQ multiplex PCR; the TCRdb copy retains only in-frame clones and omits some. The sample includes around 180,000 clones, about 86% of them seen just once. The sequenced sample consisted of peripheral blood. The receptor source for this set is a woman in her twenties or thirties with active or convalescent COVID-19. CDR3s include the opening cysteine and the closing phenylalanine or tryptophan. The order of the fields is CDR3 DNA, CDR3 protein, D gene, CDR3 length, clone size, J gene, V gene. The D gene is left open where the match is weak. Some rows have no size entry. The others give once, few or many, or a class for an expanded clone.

CDR3 DNA: TGTGCCAGCAGTCTTGAGGGGGCAGTTGGCTATAATTCACCCCTCCACTTT; CDR3 protein: CASSLEGAVGYNSPLHF; D gene: TRBD1; CDR3 length: 17; clone size: -; J gene: TRBJ1-6; V gene: TRBV27
CDR3 DNA: TGTGCCAGCAGCTCCGGGACAGGGTTCATGAACACTGAAGCTTTCTTT; CDR3 protein: CASSSGTGFMNTEAFF; D gene: TRBD1; CDR3 length: 16; clone size: once; J gene: TRBJ1-1; V gene: TRBV3-1/TRBV3-2
CDR3 DNA: TGTGCCAGCAGCTTACTAGCGGGAGCTGGGGCCAACGTCCTGACTTTC; CDR3 protein: CASSLLAGAGANVLTF; D gene: TRBD2; CDR3 length: 16; clone size: -; J gene: TRBJ2-6; V gene: TRBV5-4
CDR3 DNA: TGTGCCAGCAGTCTCCTCGGCAATCAGCCCCAGCATTTT; CDR3 protein: CASSLLGNQPQHF; D gene: -; CDR3 length: 13; clone size: -; J gene: TRBJ1-5; V gene: TRBV27
CDR3 DNA: TGTGCCTGGAACAGGGGGCTAAACGAGCAGTACTTC; CDR3 protein: CAWNRGLNEQYF; D gene: TRBD1; CDR3 length: 12; clone size: -; J gene: TRBJ2-7; V gene: TRBV30
CDR3 DNA: TGTGCCAGCAGCCTGAGAAGCGGGAGCGAAAAACTGTTTTTT; CDR3 protein: CASSLRSGSEKLFF; D gene: -; CDR3 length: 14; clone size: -; J gene: TRBJ1-4; V gene: TRBV5-4
CDR3 DNA: TGTGCCAGTAGCACCCTACCTGGGGGGGAGGAGTATTTT; CDR3 protein: CASSTLPGGEEYF; D gene: TRBD2; CDR3 length: 13; clone size: -; J gene: TRBJ2-3; V gene: TRBV19
CDR3 DNA: TGTGCCAGTGGAACTCCAACTAATCAAGAAGCTTTCTTT; CDR3 protein: CASGTPTNQEAFF; D gene: -; CDR3 length: 13; clone size: -; J gene: TRBJ1-1; V gene: TRBV19
CDR3 DNA: TGTGCCACCAGTGACCCTGGACTAGCGGGGGGGACAGATACGCAGTATTTT; CDR3 protein: CATSDPGLAGGTDTQYF; D gene: TRBD2; CDR3 length: 17; clone size: -; J gene: TRBJ2-3; V gene: TRBV24-1
CDR3 DNA: TGTGCTACTTCCTGGCGGGAGATCGACGAGCAGTACTTC; CDR3 protein: CATSWREIDEQYF; D gene: TRBD2; CDR3 length: 13; clone size: -; J gene: TRBJ2-7; V gene: TRBV10-3
CDR3 DNA: TGTGCCAGCTGGGACAGGGCCAACAATCAGCCCCAGCATTTT; CDR3 protein: CASWDRANNQPQHF; D gene: TRBD1; CDR3 length: 14; clone size: -; J gene: TRBJ1-5; V gene: TRBV28
CDR3 DNA: TGTGCCAGCAGTCGCGGGACAGGGGTTAGCAATCAGCCCCAGCATTTT; CDR3 protein: CASSRGTGVSNQPQHF; D gene: TRBD1; CDR3 length: 16; clone size: -; J gene: TRBJ1-5; V gene: TRBV6-6
CDR3 DNA: TGTGCCAGCAGCTTACAGAGCTCCTATAATTCACCCCTCCACTTT; CDR3 protein: CASSLQSSYNSPLHF; D gene: -; CDR3 length: 15; clone size: once; J gene: TRBJ1-6; V gene: TRBV5-8
CDR3 DNA: TGTGCCAGCAGCCATTTCGGGCGGGCCGAGCAGTTCTTC; CDR3 protein: CASSHFGRAEQFF; D gene: -; CDR3 length: 13; clone size: -; J gene: TRBJ2-1; V gene: TRBV14
CDR3 DNA: TGTGCCAGCAGTTTAGGTGGCACCTACGAGCAGTACTTC; CDR3 protein: CASSLGGTYEQYF; D gene: -; CDR3 length: 13; clone size: -; J gene: TRBJ2-7; V gene: TRBV28
CDR3 DNA: TGTGCCAGCTCACCGGGGCAGAATAGCAATCAGCCCCAGCATTTT; CDR3 protein: CASSPGQNSNQPQHF; D gene: -; CDR3 length: 15; clone size: -; J gene: TRBJ1-5; V gene: TRBV18
CDR3 DNA: TGTGCCAGCAGTTACGCGTCGGGACACTCTTCACCCCTCCACTTT; CDR3 protein: CASSYASGHSSPLHF; D gene: -; CDR3 length: 15; clone size: -; J gene: TRBJ1-6; V gene: TRBV6-5
CDR3 DNA: TGTGCCTGGGATACAACGAACACTGAAGCTTTCTTT; CDR3 protein: CAWDTTNTEAFF; D gene: -; CDR3 length: 12; clone size: -; J gene: TRBJ1-1; V gene: TRBV30
CDR3 DNA: TGTGCCTGGAACCCGGAGGAAGTCGGGGAGCTGTTTTTT; CDR3 protein: CAWNPEEVGELFF; D gene: -; CDR3 length: 13; clone size: -; J gene: TRBJ2-2; V gene: TRBV30